A single sample gave rise to the 16 T cell receptor beta chains below, sequenced in a study of metastatic and nonmetastatic thyroid tumors (dated by TCRdb to about 2020). Before undergoing thyroid surgery, none of the patients had been given any kind of treatment. Library preparation used PCR. Sequencing was carried out with an Illumina HiSeq 4000. Using fastp trimming at Q25 and MiXCR clonotype assembly, TCRdb reanalyzed the public sequencing data and kept in-frame beta chains. In all, the sample holds fewer than 9,000 clones, and roughly two fifths of those were seen once. The ten most abundant clones make up roughly two fifths of the sample. The sample consisted of tumor tissue. The receptors stem from a female donor with papillary thyroid cancer or a benign thyroid nodule (not recorded which). Some clones in this sample may be carry-over from other donors' samples.

The CDR3 region is CASSLNSGELFF. The CDR3, as DNA: TGTGCCAGCAGCTTAAACTCCGGGGAGCTGTTTTTT. The chain has TRBV11-3 and TRBJ2-2; the D is unclear. Looked up from germline, CDR1 is SGHNT and CDR2 is YENEEA. With 2 bases removed from V and 6 bases from J, the gap between germline ends came to 4 bases. The CDR3 has 12 amino acids. The variable domain in full, completed from reference TRBV11-3 and TRBJ2-2, reads EAGVVQSPRYKIIEKKQPVAFWCNPISGHNTLYWYLQNLGQGPELLIRYENEEAVDDSQLPKDRFSAERLKGVDSTLKIQPAELGDSAVYLCASSLNSGELFFGEGSRLTVL.

This clone was observed a few times. V and J are TRBV28 and TRBJ1-5, with unresolved D. Germline lookup yields CDR1 MDHEN and CDR2 SYDVKM. CDR3 length equals 15 residues. V lost 3 bases and J 0 bases, leaving 9 bases between the germline ends. For the CDR3, the DNA is TGTGCCAGCAGTTTGGTACAGAATAGCAATCAGCCCCAGCATTTT. It yields the protein CASSLVQNSNQPQHF.

The CDR3 DNA sequence: TGTGCCAGTATTGCCGGATTGAACACTGAAGCTTTCTTT. Protein product: CASIAGLNTEAFF. V and J are TRBV7-6 and TRBJ1-1, with unresolved D. CDR3 length: 13 amino acids. Per germline, CDR1 SGHVS and CDR2 FNYEAQ. V was cut by 9 bases and J by 0 bases, with 11 bases left in between.

This clone was detected once. This chain uses TRBV11-1 with TRBJ2-1, with a tentative D call TRBD1 (6 bases). Germline assignment: CDR1 SGHAT and CDR2 FQDESV (reference sequence). The CDR3 has 15 amino acids. V lost 5 bases and J lost 3, with 14 bases in between. The CDR3 loop reads CASSTARDNYNEQFF. The CDR3, as DNA: TGTGCCAGCAGCACTGCCCGGGACAACTACAATGAGCAGTTCTTC.

This clone was seen a few times. The chain couples TRBV5-1 to TRBJ2-7; weak D call: TRBD1 (6 bases). The V gene lost 7 bases and the J gene lost 5 bases, with 13 bases spanning the gap. Germline V gives CDR1 SGHRS, CDR2 YFSETQ. CDR3 length equals 12 residues. The CDR3 spells CASRAGEHEQYF. DNA for the CDR3: TGCGCCAGCCGCGCAGGGGAGCACGAGCAGTACTTC.

This chain links TRBV9 with TRBJ2-3, with 7 bases fitting TRBD2. The CDR3 loop spans 16 amino acids. V lost 0 bases to trimming and J lost 5 bases; unmatched junction nucleotides: 9. Per germline, CDR1 SGDLS and CDR2 YYNGEE. In DNA, the CDR3 is TGTGCCAGCAGCGTAGCTACAGGACTAGAAGGAGATACGCAGTATTTT. It codes for CASSVATGLEGDTQYF.

This clone was picked up one time. At one end, the junction sequence differs from germline, possibly due to a read error. This rearrangement joins TRBV18 to TRBJ2-3; 9 bases map to TRBD2. CDR1 is KGHSH, CDR2 LQKENI, per germline. This CDR3 has 15 amino acids. CDR3 amino acids: CASSRLAGSKDTQYF. The CDR3 region has the DNA TGTGCCAGCTCACGCCTAGCGGGAAGCAAAGATACGCAGTATTTT.

This clone occurred a few times. The chain links TRBV28 to TRBJ1-2; D is unresolved. V was clipped by 7 bases and J by 7 bases, with 16 bases between them. Germline V gene lookup returns CDR1 MDHEN and CDR2 SYDVKM. The CDR3 runs to 13 residues. DNA of the CDR3: TGTGCCAGCACGGTAGTCGGAGAGGGTGGCTACACCTTC. Its protein is CASTVVGEGGYTF.

V gene TRBV11-2 combines with J gene TRBJ2-1; D is unresolved. The V gene lost 5 bases and the J gene lost 0 bases, with 11 bases spanning the gap. The CDR3 has 15 residues. Germline CDR1 and CDR2: SGHAT and FQNNGV. For the CDR3, the DNA is TGTGCCAGCAGCCCCGGACGGAGCTCCTACAATGAGCAGTTCTTC. This gives the protein CASSPGRSSYNEQFF.

This chain joins TRBV28 and TRBJ1-5; maybe TRBD1 (5 bases). Trimming pared 2 bases from V and 5 bases from J, leaving 13 bases between. This CDR3 contains 15 residues. The germline gives CDR1 MDHEN, CDR2 SYDVKM. CDR3 nucleotide sequence: TGTGCCAGCAGTTTACGAGGACATGGACATCAGCCCCAGCATTTT. Translation gives CASSLRGHGHQPQHF.

This clone was picked up a small number of times. This chain's CDR3 is CSAQTSGDRSYNEQFF. CDR3 bases: TGCAGTGCCCAGACTAGCGGGGACCGCTCCTACAATGAGCAGTTCTTC. The chain recombines TRBV20-1 with TRBJ2-1; 11 positions match TRBD2. V was pared by 6 bases and J by 0 bases, with 7 bases of the junction left unmatched. Per germline, CDR1 DFQATT and CDR2 SNEGSKA (reference sequence). CDR3 size: 16 residues.

The chain uses TRBV7-6 and TRBJ2-7; 10 nucleotides align to TRBD2. Trimming cost V 1 base and J 2 bases; bases outside gene matches: 8. The CDR3 runs to 17 residues. Germline V CDR1 and CDR2: SGHVS, FNYEAQ. The CDR3: CASSLGSLLAGAYEQYF. The CDR3 DNA sequence: TGTGCCAGCAGCTTAGGATCCCTTCTAGCGGGAGCCTACGAGCAGTACTTC.

The genes are TRBV28 and TRBJ2-7; D not resolved. The V end was cut by 3 bases, the J end by 2 bases, with 5 bases between. The germline V gene encodes CDR1 MDHEN and CDR2 SYDVKM. The CDR3 has 12 residues. CDR3 DNA: TGTGCCAGCAGTTTTGGGGCCTACGAGCAGTACTTC. The encoded protein is CASSFGAYEQYF.

Turning to this clone: This could be a read error, since a much larger clone is one nucleotide away. Other DNA sequences in the sample encode the same CDR3. The chain has TRBV29-1 and TRBJ1-5; D is undetermined. The CDR3 has 12 residues. Germline values: CDR1 SQVTM, CDR2 ANQGSEA. This CDR3 reads CSVTANNRPQHF. The CDR3 bases are TGCAGCGTTACAGCTAACAATCGGCCCCAGCATTTT.

V and J are TRBV20-1 and TRBJ2-1; 7 bases fit TRBD2. After removal of 1 base from V and 4 bases from J, the junction contained 13 bases not matched to a gene. The CDR3 is 17 residues long. Germline CDR1 DFQATT, CDR2 SNEGSKA (reference sequence). This chain's CDR3 is CSARAVGERENYNEQFF. CDR3 in DNA: TGCAGTGCTAGAGCTGTAGGGGAGCGGGAAAATTACAATGAGCAGTTCTTC.

In DNA, the CDR3 is TGTGCCTGGAGTGCAGGGGGGGCTGAAGCTTTCTTT. Translation gives CAWSAGGAEAFF. V usage is TRBV30 and J usage is TRBJ1-1, with TRBD1 identical over 7 bases. V was clipped by 1 base and J by 6 bases; unmatched bases: 2. The CDR3 is 12 residues long. CDR1 GTSNPN and CDR2 SVGIG come from the germline V gene (reference sequence).